This TCR beta chain was profiled in a study of identical twins. Findings and limits, study-wide: Insertions were reduced in abundant cord blood beta clonotypes but not in memory repertoires.

cDNA molecules carried unique molecular identifiers, and template switching added a universal primer site. TCRdb passed the 5' RACE reads through MiXCR, listing each CDR3 protein once. The sample has some 630,000 distinct CDR3 sequences; just over 7% are singletons. Comments on this clonotype: What it binds is unknown.

The germline gives CDR1 SGHKS, CDR2 YYEKEE (reference sequence). Deletions cut 0 bases from V and 5 bases from J, with 12 bases between. The CDR3 is 15 residues long. These sequences were also reported in another study, on yellow fever vaccine responses in identical twins.

This chain joins TRBV5-5 and TRBJ1-5, with a weak D call TRBD1 (5 bases). This TCR derives from a woman aged 18-29 years in good health. The specimen was PBMCs. CDR3 sequence (DNA): TGTGCCAGCAGCTTGGGGGCAGGGCCCGATCAGCCCCAGCATTTT. Translated, it gives CASSLGAGPDQPQHF.